One and the same sample provided the 11 T cell receptor beta chains below, sequenced in a study of T cell repertoires in ileal Crohn's disease. Sequencing used immunoSEQ multiplex PCR; TCRdb keeps in-frame clones, though not all of them. The sample has about 1,700 clones, 81% seen once; the top ten hold 8.8%. Specimen: ileal tissue. Every receptor here comes from an adult with Crohn's disease.

This clone was seen only a few times. The V and J genes are TRBV19 and TRBJ1-2; 8 nucleotides match TRBD1. The V segment lost 8 bases and the J segment 1 base; nucleotides outside the gene matches: 6. CDR1 and CDR2 from the germline V gene are LNHDA and SQIVND (reference sequence). The CDR3 has 14 residues. As DNA, the CDR3 is TGTGCCAGTCTTGACAGGGGAAATAACTATGGCTACACCTTC. It codes for CASLDRGNNYGYTF.

The rearrangement links TRBV11-2 to TRBJ1-2, with D possibly being TRBD1 (5 bases). The CDR3 contains 15 residues. Trimming removed 5 bases from V and 0 bases from J, with 13 bases in between. CDR1 is SGHAT, CDR2 FQNNGV, per germline. CDR3 sequence reads: CASSRGGGANYGYTF. The CDR3 DNA reads TGTGCCAGCAGCCGAGGTGGGGGGGCTAACTATGGCTACACCTTC.

Judged by abundance, this clone is large. CDR3 amino acids: CASSESGETYGYTF. CDR3 sequence (DNA): TGCGCCAGCAGTGAGTCGGGAGAAACCTATGGCTACACCTTC. This sequence joins TRBV10-1 and TRBJ1-2; no clear D. The germline CDR1 and CDR2 sequences are WNHNN and SYGVQD (reference sequence). The CDR3 covers 14 residues. Trimming took off 0 bases at V and 4 bases at J, with 9 bases between the two ends.

CDR3 DNA: TGTGCCTGGAGTGCTGGCAGGGTGGGATCCGATTCACCCCTCCACTTT. Its translation: CAWSAGRVGSDSPLHF. This rearrangement joins TRBV30 to TRBJ1-6, with D possibly matching TRBD1 (5 bases). In germline, CDR1 is GTSNPN, CDR2 SVGIG (reference sequence). V shed 1 base and J shed 8 bases, with 18 bases lying between them. The CDR3 totals 16 residues.

The chain combines TRBV30 with TRBJ1-4; TRBD1 matches at 7 bases. Losses at the gene ends were 2 bases for V and 5 bases for J; bases not matched to a gene: 5. There are 14 residues in the CDR3. From germline, CDR1 is GTSNPN and CDR2 SVGIG (reference sequence). The CDR3, as DNA: TGTGCCTGGAGTATTGGACAGGAGAATGAAAAACTGTTTTTT. Its protein product is CAWSIGQENEKLFF.

The chain is built from TRBV18 and TRBJ1-1; D might be TRBD1 (6 bases). The CDR3 length is 15 residues. V was trimmed by 2 bases and J by 3 bases, leaving 13 bases between them. Germline loops: CDR1 KGHSH, CDR2 LQKENI. The CDR3 loop is CASSPARDTYTEAFF. The CDR3 nucleotides are TGTGCCAGCTCACCAGCCAGGGACACATACACTGAAGCTTTCTTT.

The sample holds a few counts of this clone. The chain has TRBV13 and TRBJ2-5, with TRBD2 matching over 15 bases. The CDR3 loop spans 18 amino acids. V shed 0 bases, J shed 5 bases, and the junction held 7 bases outside the gene matches. Per germline, CDR1 PRHDT and CDR2 FYEKMQ (reference sequence). CDR3 amino acids: CASSLGGLAGGRGETQYF. As DNA, the CDR3 is TGTGCCAGCAGCTTAGGCGGACTAGCGGGGGGGCGAGGGGAGACCCAGTACTTC.

This clone was observed a handful of times. The chain combines TRBV4-1 with TRBJ2-7; a possible D gene is TRBD1 (5 bases). The CDR3 contains 16 residues. CDR1 is MGHRA and CDR2 is YSYEKL in the germline V gene. Trimming removed 4 bases at V and 2 bases at J, with 18 bases between. Written as DNA, the CDR3 is TGCGCCAGCAGCCCAGCTGATGGCAGGGCTACCTACGAGCAGTACTTC. As protein: CASSPADGRATYEQYF.

The J gene is TRBJ1-2, the V gene TRBV6-5; maybe TRBD1 (5 bases). With 8 bases removed from V and 3 bases from J, the gap between germline ends came to 13 bases. In germline, CDR1 is MNHEY, CDR2 SVGAGI. There are 13 residues in the CDR3. CDR3 residues: CASGRVKDYGYTF. In nucleotides, the CDR3 is TGTGCCAGCGGCAGGGTCAAGGACTATGGCTACACCTTC.

The count of this clone is one. The gene calls are TRBV2 and TRBJ1-6; no clear D. The germline CDR1 and CDR2 sequences are SNHLY and FYNNEI. The length of the CDR3 is 13 residues. V dropped 6 bases and J dropped 8 bases, with 11 bases sitting between them. The CDR3 DNA reads TGTGCCAGCAGGGACGAGAGGGATTCACCCCTCCACTTT. This sequence encodes CASRDERDSPLHF.

V and J are TRBV28 and TRBJ1-4; tentative D call: TRBD1 (6 bases). CDR1 is MDHEN and CDR2 is SYDVKM in the germline V gene. V shed 3 bases and J shed 4 bases, with 15 bases lying between them. The CDR3 totals 16 residues. In DNA, the CDR3 is TGTGCCAGCAGTTTTTCGACCGGACAGATTAATGAAAAACTGTTTTTT. Its protein is CASSFSTGQINEKLFF.